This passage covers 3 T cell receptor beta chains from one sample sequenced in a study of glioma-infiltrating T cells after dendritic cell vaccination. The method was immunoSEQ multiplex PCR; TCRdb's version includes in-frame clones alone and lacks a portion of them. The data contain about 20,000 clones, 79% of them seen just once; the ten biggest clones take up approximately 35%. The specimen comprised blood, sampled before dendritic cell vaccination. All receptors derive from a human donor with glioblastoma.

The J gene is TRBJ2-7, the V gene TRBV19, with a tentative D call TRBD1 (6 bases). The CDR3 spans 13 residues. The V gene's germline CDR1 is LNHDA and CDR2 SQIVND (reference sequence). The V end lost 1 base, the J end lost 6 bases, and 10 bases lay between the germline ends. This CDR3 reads CASSIAQGSEQYF. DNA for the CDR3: TGTGCCAGTAGTATAGCACAGGGAAGCGAGCAGTACTTC.

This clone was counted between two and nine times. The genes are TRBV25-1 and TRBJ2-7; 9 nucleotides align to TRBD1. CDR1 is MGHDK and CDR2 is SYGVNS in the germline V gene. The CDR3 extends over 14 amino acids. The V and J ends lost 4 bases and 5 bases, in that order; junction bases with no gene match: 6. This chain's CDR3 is CASSALTGGDEQYF. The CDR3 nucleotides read TGTGCCAGCAGTGCACTTACAGGGGGCGACGAGCAGTACTTC.

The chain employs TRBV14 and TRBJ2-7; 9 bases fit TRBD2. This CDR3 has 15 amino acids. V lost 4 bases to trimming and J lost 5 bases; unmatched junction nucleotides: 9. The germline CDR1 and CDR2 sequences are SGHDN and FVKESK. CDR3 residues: CASSRIAGVLHEQYF. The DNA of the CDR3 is TGTGCCAGCAGCCGAATAGCGGGGGTTCTCCACGAGCAGTACTTC.